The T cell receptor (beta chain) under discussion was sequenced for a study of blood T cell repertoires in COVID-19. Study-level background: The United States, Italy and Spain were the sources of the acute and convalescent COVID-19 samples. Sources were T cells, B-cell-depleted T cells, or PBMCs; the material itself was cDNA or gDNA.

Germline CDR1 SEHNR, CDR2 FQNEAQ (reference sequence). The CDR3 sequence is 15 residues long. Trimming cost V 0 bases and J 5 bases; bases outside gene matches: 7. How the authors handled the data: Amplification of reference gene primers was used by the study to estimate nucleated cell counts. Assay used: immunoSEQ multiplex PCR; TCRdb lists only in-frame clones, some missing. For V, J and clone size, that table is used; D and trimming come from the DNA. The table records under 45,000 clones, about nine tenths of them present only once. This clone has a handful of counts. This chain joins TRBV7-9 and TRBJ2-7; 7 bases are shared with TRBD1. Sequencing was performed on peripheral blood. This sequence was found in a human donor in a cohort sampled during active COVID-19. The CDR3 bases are TGTGCCAGCAGCTTAGCCCAGGGGGTTATGAACGAGCAGTACTTC. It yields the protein CASSLAQGVMNEQYF.